This T cell receptor beta chain originates from a study of T cells in Graves' hyperthyroidism and ophthalmopathy. Turning to the study itself: Peripheral blood was secured at the point of initial diagnosis, before any treatment. Study observations and caveats: Separation of ophthalmopathy from stable hyperthyroidism was achieved by a 13 V-J model.

To note about this clonotype: Antigen: not known.

Amplification of TCR beta CDR3 regions was performed using RNA transcripts as template. First-round RT-PCR with HTBI primers amplified the TCR CDR3 region. TCRdb re-analysed the multiplex PCR reads in MiXCR, keeping a single row per CDR3 protein. Here the sample spans about 400,000 distinct CDR3 sequences, 20% to 25% being singletons. No ophthalmopathy progression within 18 months constituted stable Graves' hyperthyroidism. Sequenced material: blood. The TCR comes from a man aged 50-59 years with Graves' hyperthyroidism.

CDR3 sequence reads: CASSRPGLGSYEQYF. DNA for the CDR3: TGTGCCAGCAGTAGACCGGGACTAGGCTCCTACGAGCAGTACTTC. The rearrangement joins TRBV6-1 to TRBJ2-7, with 8 bases that match TRBD2. The germline CDR1 and CDR2 sequences are MNHNS and SASEGT. Losses at the gene ends were 5 bases for V and 0 bases for J; bases not matched to a gene: 6. This CDR3 region has 15 residues.